The T cell receptor beta chain described here comes from a study of CD8 T cells in Susac syndrome. RNA, at roughly 0.5 to 1 ug, was reverse transcribed with random hexamers. Amplification of TCR beta CDR3 across 54 Vbeta and 13 Jbeta was performed with immunoSEQ multiplex PCR. MiXCR, run by TCRdb on the immunoSEQ multiplex PCR reads, gives a single entry per CDR3 protein. The profile shows about 200,000 distinct CDR3 sequences, approximately 96% of them singletons. Sequencing of TCR beta was undertaken in CD8+ and CD4+ T cells derived from blood. Trimming removed 8 bases at V and 1 base at J, with 11 bases between. CDR1 is SQVTM, CDR2 ANQGSEA, per germline. The CDR3 covers 12 residues.

This chain uses TRBV29-1 with TRBJ1-1, with D uncertain. This clonotype originated in a human donor with multiple sclerosis. Sequencing used CD4+ T cells from PBMCs. The CDR3 sequence is CSFGWGNTEAFF. CDR3 bases: TGCAGCTTCGGGTGGGGGAACACTGAAGCTTTCTTT.